Only a few counts were recorded for the clone carrying this T cell receptor beta chain. Its antigen is currently unknown. The data stem from a study of regulatory T cells in long-lasting Graves disease. Study findings and constraints: Persistent patients had more shared public clonotypes (2,741) than new patients (around 1,000).

The authors built TCR beta libraries using iRepertoire HTBI primers and Arm-PCR of CDR3 regions. Each CDR3 protein is one row after TCRdb ran MiXCR on the multiplex PCR reads. The data contain 310,000 or so distinct CDR3 sequences, roughly 21% of them seen just once; the ten biggest clones take up about 61%. Specified time point: persistent/refractory GD, antithyroid drugs over 5 years with positive TRAb. PBMC-derived RNA was used for the TCR library. Patients met American Thyroid Association criteria for Graves' disease. The specimen comprised peripheral blood mononuclear cells (PBMCs), sampled when the disease was refractory, from a patient treated with antithyroid drugs. This receptor was taken from a female donor with Graves disease.

Here the CDR3 reads CASSQSGSAYEQYF. The CDR3 nucleotides are TGTGCCAGCAGCCAAAGCGGGAGTGCATACGAGCAGTACTTC. The rearrangement joins TRBV7-9 to TRBJ2-7; 8 nucleotides match TRBD2. Losses at the gene ends were 5 bases for V and 4 bases for J; bases not matched to a gene: 7. CDR1 and CDR2 from the germline V gene are SEHNR and FQNEAQ (reference sequence). The CDR3 has 14 residues. Full variable domain (rest looked up from reference TRBV7-9 and TRBJ2-7): DTGVSQNPRHKITKRGQNVTFRCDPISEHNRLYWYRQTLGQGPEFLTYFQNEAQLEKSRLLSDRFSAERPKGSFSTLEIQRTEQGDSAMYLCASSQSGSAYEQYFGPGTRLTVT.